These 27 T cell receptor beta chains were sequenced from one sample in a study of T cells in Graves' hyperthyroidism and ophthalmopathy. What was amplified from RNA transcripts were TCR beta CDR3 regions. TCR CDR3 underwent first-round RT-PCR with the HTBI primer set. TCRdb reprocessed the multiplex PCR reads via MiXCR and lists one record per CDR3 protein. The table records about 480,000 distinct CDR3 sequences, about 22% of them present only once. Input material: blood. These receptors were obtained from a woman in her seventies with Graves' ophthalmopathy.

J is TRBJ2-1 and V is TRBV19; possibly TRBD2 for D (6 bases). Germline CDR1 reads LNHDA; CDR2 reads SQIVND (reference sequence). V was pared by 1 base and J by 3 bases, with 10 bases between. This CDR3 has 15 residues. CDR3: CASSIAGRSYNEQFF. The CDR3 DNA reads as TGTGCCAGTAGTATAGCCGGGAGAAGCTACAATGAGCAGTTCTTC.

The rearrangement uses TRBV6-2 or TRBV6-3 and TRBJ2-1; 11 nucleotides align to TRBD2. The CDR3 has 18 residues. V was pared by 0 bases and J by 8 bases, with 12 bases of the junction left unmatched. Germline V gene data show CDR1 as MNHEY and CDR2 as SVGEGT. The CDR3 is CASSYSIKGTSGSYEQFF. The CDR3 DNA follows: TGTGCCAGCAGTTACTCGATCAAGGGTACTAGCGGGAGTTATGAGCAGTTCTTC.

This clonotype was seen a handful of times. The chain is built from TRBV7-9 and TRBJ1-1, with a tentative D call TRBD1 (6 bases). The ends were cut back, 5 bases at V and 3 bases at J, with 13 bases in the middle. The CDR3 covers 14 residues. Germline V gene data show CDR1 as SEHNR and CDR2 as FQNEAQ (reference sequence). CDR3 in DNA: TGTGCCAGCAGCCTAGGGGGGTTGGACACTGAAGCTTTCTTT. Translating gives CASSLGGLDTEAFF.

The V gene is TRBV20-1, the J gene TRBJ2-3, with D maybe TRBD2 (6 bases). Germline CDR1 and CDR2: DFQATT and SNEGSKA (reference sequence). The CDR3 sequence is 14 residues long. V was clipped by 5 bases and J by 4 bases, with 16 bases between them. The CDR3 DNA is TGCAGTGCTGTCCAGGGCGGCGGGGCAGATACGCAGTATTTT. Its protein product is CSAVQGGGADTQYF.

This clonotype was observed a handful of times. A read error may account for a junction end that differs from germline. The chain joins TRBV27 to TRBJ1-5, with D possibly matching TRBD1 (6 bases). The CDR3 spans 14 residues. Looked up from germline, CDR1 is MNHEY and CDR2 is SMNVEV (reference sequence). Here the CDR3 DNA reads TGTGTCAGCAGTTTCCAGGGGCCCACATTGGCCCAGCATTTT. This encodes CVSSFQGPTLAQHF.

The V gene is TRBV30, the J gene TRBJ2-1; perhaps TRBD2 as D (5 bases). The V end lost 1 base, the J end lost 0 bases, and 7 bases lay between the germline ends. CDR1 is GTSNPN, CDR2 SVGIG, per germline (reference sequence). The CDR3 totals 14 residues. CDR3 sequence: CAWSGGYSYNEQFF. Written as DNA, the CDR3 is TGTGCCTGGAGTGGAGGGTACTCCTACAATGAGCAGTTCTTC.

The V call is TRBV20-1, the J call TRBJ2-7; 9 bases are shared with TRBD2. Germline trimming cut 4 bases from V and 4 bases from J; bases unmatched to any gene: 8. The CDR3 loop spans 14 amino acids. The V gene's germline CDR1 is DFQATT and CDR2 SNEGSKA (reference sequence). The chain's CDR3 is CSAMSSGRLYEQYF. The CDR3 coding sequence is TGCAGTGCTATGAGTAGCGGGAGACTGTACGAGCAGTACTTC.

This clonotype was seen many times. The chain uses TRBV12-3 or TRBV12-4 and TRBJ2-7, with 12 bases matching TRBD2. This CDR3 region has 14 residues. The V and J ends lost 5 bases and 4 bases, in that order; junction bases with no gene match: 3. CDR3 DNA: TGTGCCAGCAGTCCACTAGCGGGAGGTTACGAGCAGTACTTC. Translation: CASSPLAGGYEQYF.

This chain's CDR3 is CASSFCMGNTIYF. DNA for the CDR3: TGTGCCAGCAGCTTCTGTATGGGAAACACCATATATTTT. The V call is TRBV7-8, the J call TRBJ1-3; no clear D gene. Trimming took off 3 bases at V and 4 bases at J, with 7 bases between the two ends. From germline, CDR1 is SGHVS and CDR2 FQNEAQ. The CDR3 covers 13 residues. Using reference TRBV7-8 and TRBJ1-3 for the parts outside the CDR3, the full variable domain is GAGVSQSPRYKVAKRGQDVALRCDPISGHVSLFWYQQALGQGPEFLTYFQNEAQLDKSGLPSDRFFAERPEGSVSTLKIQRTQQEDSAVYLCASSFCMGNTIYFGEGSWLTVV.

On this clonotype itself: A much larger clone lies one base from this, so it may be a read error. The chain is built from TRBV6-1 and TRBJ1-2, with 8 bases lining up with TRBD1. CDR3 length equals 13 residues. With 8 bases clipped from V and 5 bases from J, the junction kept 7 bases outside the gene matches. Germline-derived CDR1 and CDR2 are MNHNS and SASEGT. The chain's CDR3 is CASCRYRGYGYTF. As DNA, the CDR3 is TGTGCCAGCTGCCGTTACAGGGGGTATGGCTACACCTTC.

V usage is TRBV9 and J usage is TRBJ2-1; TRBD2 matches 7 bases. CDR1 is SGDLS and CDR2 is YYNGEE in the germline V gene. The CDR3 sequence is 15 residues long. Losses at the gene ends were 7 bases for V and 2 bases for J; bases not matched to a gene: 9. This chain's CDR3 is CASAPTSLAYNEQFF. The DNA of the CDR3 is TGTGCCAGCGCCCCGACTAGCCTTGCCTACAATGAGCAGTTCTTC.

V gene TRBV19 combines with J gene TRBJ2-7, with D hard to call. The germline V gene has CDR1 LNHDA and CDR2 SQIVND (reference sequence). The V and J ends lost 5 bases and 6 bases respectively, with 17 bases between them. This CDR3 contains 14 residues. The CDR3 DNA follows: TGTGCCAGTAGTGCGCTGAACAGTTTCCGCGAGCAGTACTTC. It specifies CASSALNSFREQYF.

V gene TRBV24-1 combines with J gene TRBJ2-7; possibly TRBD1 for D (5 bases). From germline, CDR1 is KGHDR and CDR2 SFDVKD. Trimming took off 1 base at V and 0 bases at J, with 12 bases between the two ends. The CDR3 sequence is 16 residues long. The CDR3 DNA reads TGTGCCACCAGTGATTTCCAACGACAGATCTCCTACGAGCAGTACTTC. This gives the protein CATSDFQRQISYEQYF.

The chain has TRBV18 and TRBJ2-4, with a tentative D call TRBD1 (7 bases). V was cut by 6 bases and J by 6 bases, with 12 bases left in between. The CDR3 loop spans 13 amino acids. The germline V gene has CDR1 KGHSH and CDR2 LQKENI. CDR3 residues: CASSAGQPNIQYF. DNA of the CDR3: TGTGCCAGCTCCGCGGGACAGCCAAACATTCAGTACTTC.

This clonotype occurred a few times. CDR3 bases: TGTGCCAGCAGCCAAAAATCGACAGGGGGTTCACCCCTCCACTTT. Translation: CASSQKSTGGSPLHF. The J gene is TRBJ1-6, the V gene TRBV3-1; 9 bases fit TRBD1. V trimming: 2 bases; J trimming: 9 bases; junction bases outside the gene matches: 5. The CDR3 has 15 residues. Germline CDR1 LGHDT, CDR2 YNNKEL (reference sequence).

This clonotype was seen repeatedly, ten times or more. The rearrangement uses TRBV12-3 or TRBV12-4 and TRBJ1-2; D is unresolved. V lost 6 bases to trimming and J lost 3 bases, with 5 bases between them. The CDR3 is 11 residues long. The chain's CDR3 is CASSRHYGYTF. CDR3 sequence (DNA): TGTGCCAGCAGCCGACACTATGGCTACACCTTC.

The J gene is TRBJ2-1, the V gene TRBV11-2; the D is unclear. Germline CDR1 reads SGHAT; CDR2 reads FQNNGV. Trimming took off 0 bases at V and 0 bases at J, with 9 bases between the two ends. The CDR3 spans 16 residues. CDR3 bases: TGTGCCAGCAGCTTAGATTCCGGAAACTCCTACAATGAGCAGTTCTTC. This sequence encodes CASSLDSGNSYNEQFF.

The chain is built from TRBV6-2 or TRBV6-3 and TRBJ1-2; 8 nucleotides agree with TRBD1. V lost 0 bases, J lost 4 bases, and 4 bases stayed unmatched. Germline CDR1 reads MNHEY; CDR2 reads SVGEGT. This CDR3 contains 15 residues. CDR3 sequence: CASSYSNRGTYGYTF. In nucleotides, the CDR3 is TGTGCCAGCAGTTACTCGAACAGGGGGACCTATGGCTACACCTTC.

This clonotype was counted only a few times. The genes are TRBV19 and TRBJ2-7; unclear D gene. CDR3 length: 12 amino acids. The germline CDR1 and CDR2 sequences are LNHDA and SQIVND (reference sequence). The CDR3 DNA follows: TGTGTCCCTTTGCCCCGGAGCTACGAGCAGTACTTC. This sequence encodes CVPLPRSYEQYF.

This clonotype was recorded at least ten times. V gene TRBV7-2 combines with J gene TRBJ2-1; no firm D call. This CDR3 spans 14 amino acids. V was shortened by 1 base and J by 2 bases, with 6 bases between the two germline ends. Germline CDR1 and CDR2: SGHTA and FQGNSA. The CDR3 here is CASSLDHTYNEQFF. As DNA, the CDR3 is TGTGCCAGCAGCTTAGACCACACCTACAATGAGCAGTTCTTC.

This chain uses TRBV28 with TRBJ1-2; D is undetermined. CDR1 and CDR2 from the germline V gene are MDHEN and SYDVKM. Between the trimmed V and J ends, which lost 1 base and 8 bases, there was a span of 14 bases. The CDR3 sequence is 14 residues long. The CDR3 sequence is CASSLFSQSNGYTF. The CDR3 DNA reads TGTGCCAGCAGTTTATTTTCACAGTCGAACGGCTACACCTTC.

This clonotype was recorded a few times. This chain uses TRBV5-1 with TRBJ2-7; 11 bases fit TRBD2. Germline V gene sequence: CDR1 SGHRS, CDR2 YFSETQ. Trimming at V came to 7 bases and at J to 3 bases, leaving 9 bases not matched to a gene. This CDR3 region has 15 residues. In nucleotides, the CDR3 is TGCGCCAGCGGAGTCACTAGCGGGAGTTTCTACGAGCAGTACTTC. It codes for CASGVTSGSFYEQYF.

J is TRBJ1-5 and V is TRBV24-1; D uncertain. Trimming took off 4 bases at V and 0 bases at J, with 6 bases between the two ends. CDR1 KGHDR and CDR2 SFDVKD come from the germline V gene. This CDR3 region has 14 residues. The CDR3 here is CATSDIHSNQPQHF. The CDR3 DNA follows: TGTGCCACCAGTGACATCCATAGCAATCAGCCCCAGCATTTT.

The genes are TRBV11-2 and TRBJ2-7, with 8 positions matching TRBD2. This CDR3 comprises 18 residues. V shed 4 bases, J shed 4 bases, and the junction held 18 bases outside the gene matches. CDR1 is SGHAT, CDR2 FQNNGV, per germline. The CDR3 sequence is CASSWVPRLAGFDYEQYF. DNA of the CDR3: TGTGCCAGCAGCTGGGTGCCCAGGTTAGCGGGATTCGATTACGAGCAGTACTTC.

The genes are TRBV5-1 and TRBJ2-1, with D perhaps matching TRBD2 (5 bases). Germline V gene data show CDR1 as SGHRS and CDR2 as YFSETQ. The V gene lost 4 bases and the J gene lost 0 bases, with 14 bases spanning the gap. This CDR3 region has 16 residues. For the CDR3, the DNA is TGCGCCAGCAGCCCCCAAGGGAGTAGCTCCTACAATGAGCAGTTCTTC. Translating it yields CASSPQGSSSYNEQFF.

The chain employs TRBV7-8 and TRBJ2-1; 9 nucleotides align to TRBD2. This CDR3 has 16 residues. V was pared by 3 bases and J by 6 bases, with 9 bases of the junction left unmatched. The germline V gene has CDR1 SGHVS and CDR2 FQNEAQ. CDR3 residues: CASSFGGRVPFNEQFF. In DNA, the CDR3 is TGTGCCAGCAGCTTCGGCGGGAGGGTCCCTTTCAATGAGCAGTTCTTC.

This clonotype has just a few counts. The chain has TRBV12-3 or TRBV12-4 and TRBJ2-7, with 8 bases aligning to TRBD2. There are 14 residues in the CDR3. Germline trimming cut 1 base from V and 4 bases from J; bases unmatched to any gene: 3. The CDR3 sequence is CASSLVGLAYEQYF. CDR3 in DNA: TGTGCCAGCAGTTTAGTCGGACTAGCTTACGAGCAGTACTTC.